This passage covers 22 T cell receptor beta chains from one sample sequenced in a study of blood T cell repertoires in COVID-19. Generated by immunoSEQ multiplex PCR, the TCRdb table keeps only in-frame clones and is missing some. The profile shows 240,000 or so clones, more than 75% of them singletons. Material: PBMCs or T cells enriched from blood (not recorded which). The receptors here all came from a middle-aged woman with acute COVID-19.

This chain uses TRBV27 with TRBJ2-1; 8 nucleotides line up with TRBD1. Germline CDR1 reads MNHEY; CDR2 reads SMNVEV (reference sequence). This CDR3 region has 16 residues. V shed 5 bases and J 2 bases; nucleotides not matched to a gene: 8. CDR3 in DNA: TGTGCCAGCAGTATCTCGGACAGGGAAGCCTACAATGAGCAGTTCTTC. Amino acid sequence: CASSISDREAYNEQFF.

The CDR3 sequence is CSASRTDQHTEAFF. DNA of the CDR3: TGCAGTGCTAGTCGGACAGACCAGCACACTGAAGCTTTCTTT. The gene calls are TRBV20-1 and TRBJ1-1; D might be TRBD1 (6 bases). V gave up 3 bases and J gave up 3 bases, with 14 bases separating them. The CDR3 runs 14 residues. Germline lookup yields CDR1 DFQATT and CDR2 SNEGSKA (reference sequence).

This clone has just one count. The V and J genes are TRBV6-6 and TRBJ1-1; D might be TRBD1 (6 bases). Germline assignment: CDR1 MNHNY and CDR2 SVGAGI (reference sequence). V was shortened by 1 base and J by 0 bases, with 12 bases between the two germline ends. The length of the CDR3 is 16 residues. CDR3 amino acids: CASSYLGGRMNTEAFF. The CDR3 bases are TGTGCCAGCAGTTACTTGGGGGGGCGGATGAACACTGAAGCTTTCTTT.

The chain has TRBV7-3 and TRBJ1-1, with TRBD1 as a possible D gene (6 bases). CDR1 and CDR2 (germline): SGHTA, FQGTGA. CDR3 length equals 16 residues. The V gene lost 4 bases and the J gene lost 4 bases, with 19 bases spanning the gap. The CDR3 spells CASSSLGTGLSTEAFF. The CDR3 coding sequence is TGTGCCAGCAGCTCATTGGGAACAGGGCTCAGCACTGAAGCTTTCTTT.

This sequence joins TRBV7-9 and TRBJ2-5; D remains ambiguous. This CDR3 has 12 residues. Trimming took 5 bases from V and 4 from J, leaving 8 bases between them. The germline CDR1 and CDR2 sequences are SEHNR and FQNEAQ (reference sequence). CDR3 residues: CASSLAGETQYF. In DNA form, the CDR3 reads TGTGCCAGCAGCCTTGCAGGAGAGACCCAGTACTTC.

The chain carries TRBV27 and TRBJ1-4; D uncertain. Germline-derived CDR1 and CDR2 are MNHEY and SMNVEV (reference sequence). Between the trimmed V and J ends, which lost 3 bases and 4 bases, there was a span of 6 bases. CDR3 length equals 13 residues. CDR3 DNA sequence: TGTGCCAGCAGTTTGGAGTATAATGAAAAACTGTTTTTT. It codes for CASSLEYNEKLFF.

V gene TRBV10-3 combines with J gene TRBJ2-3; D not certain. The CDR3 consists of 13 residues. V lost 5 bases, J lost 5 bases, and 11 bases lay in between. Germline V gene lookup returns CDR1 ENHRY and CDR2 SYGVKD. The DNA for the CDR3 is TGTGCCATCAGTTCTCCCGAGAGAGATACGCAGTATTTT. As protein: CAISSPERDTQYF.

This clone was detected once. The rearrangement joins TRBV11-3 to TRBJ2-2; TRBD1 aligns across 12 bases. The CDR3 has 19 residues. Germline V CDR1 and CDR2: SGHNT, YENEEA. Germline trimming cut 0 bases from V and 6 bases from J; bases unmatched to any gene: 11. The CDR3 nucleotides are TGTGCCAGCAGCTTAGATTCATGGGGACAGGGGGCTTACTCCGGGGAGCTGTTTTTT. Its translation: CASSLDSWGQGAYSGELFF.

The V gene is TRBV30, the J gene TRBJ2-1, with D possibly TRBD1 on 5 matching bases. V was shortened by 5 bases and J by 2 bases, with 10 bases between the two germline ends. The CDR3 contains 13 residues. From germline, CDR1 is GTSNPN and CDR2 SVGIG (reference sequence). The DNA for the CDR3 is TGTGCCTGGTCTGGACAAACCTACAATGAGCAGTTCTTC. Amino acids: CAWSGQTYNEQFF.

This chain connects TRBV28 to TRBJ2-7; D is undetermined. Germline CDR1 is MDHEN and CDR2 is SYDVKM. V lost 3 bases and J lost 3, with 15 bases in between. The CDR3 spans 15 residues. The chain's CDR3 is CASSLGRAKSYEQYF. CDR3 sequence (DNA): TGTGCCAGCAGTTTGGGTAGAGCGAAAAGCTACGAGCAGTACTTC. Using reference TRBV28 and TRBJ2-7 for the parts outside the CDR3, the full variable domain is DVKVTQSSRYLVKRTGEKVFLECVQDMDHENMFWYRQDPGLGLRLIYFSYDVKMKEKGDIPEGYSVSREKKERFSLILESASTNQTSMYLCASSLGRAKSYEQYFGPGTRLTVT.

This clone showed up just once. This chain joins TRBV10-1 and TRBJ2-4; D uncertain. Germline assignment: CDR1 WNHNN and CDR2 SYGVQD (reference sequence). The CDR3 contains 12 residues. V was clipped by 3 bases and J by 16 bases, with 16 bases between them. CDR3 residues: CASSDSHTSFYF. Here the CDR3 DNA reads TGCGCCAGCAGTGATTCCCACACAAGTTTCTACTTC.

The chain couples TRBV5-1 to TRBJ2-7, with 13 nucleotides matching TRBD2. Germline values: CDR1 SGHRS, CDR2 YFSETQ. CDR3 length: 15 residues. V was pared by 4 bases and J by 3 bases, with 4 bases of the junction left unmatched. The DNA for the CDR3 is TGCGCCAGCAGCGAAGGACTAGCGGGGGTCTACGAGCAGTACTTC. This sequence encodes CASSEGLAGVYEQYF.

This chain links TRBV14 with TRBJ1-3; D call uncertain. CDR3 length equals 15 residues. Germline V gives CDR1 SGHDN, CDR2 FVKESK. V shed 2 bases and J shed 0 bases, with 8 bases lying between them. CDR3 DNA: TGTGCCAGCAGCCAACTCCGCTACTCTGGAAACACCATATATTTT. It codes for CASSQLRYSGNTIYF.

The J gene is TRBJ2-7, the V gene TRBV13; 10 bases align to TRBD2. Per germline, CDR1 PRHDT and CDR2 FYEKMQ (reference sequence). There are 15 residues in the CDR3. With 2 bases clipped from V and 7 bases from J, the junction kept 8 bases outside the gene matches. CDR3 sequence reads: CASSLRTSGPEEQYF. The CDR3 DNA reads TGTGCCAGCAGCTTAAGGACTAGCGGACCTGAGGAGCAGTACTTC. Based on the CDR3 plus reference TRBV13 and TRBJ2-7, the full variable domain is AAGVIQSPRHLIKEKRETATLKCYPIPRHDTVYWYQQGPGQDPQFLISFYEKMQSDKGSIPDRFSAQQFSDYHSELNMSSLELGDSALYFCASSLRTSGPEEQYFGPGTRLTVT.

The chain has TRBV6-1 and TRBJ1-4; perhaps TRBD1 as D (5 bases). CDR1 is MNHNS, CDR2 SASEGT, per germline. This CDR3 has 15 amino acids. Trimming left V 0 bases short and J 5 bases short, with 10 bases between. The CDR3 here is CASSEAREGNEKLFF. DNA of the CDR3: TGTGCCAGCAGTGAAGCGAGGGAGGGGAATGAAAAACTGTTTTTT.

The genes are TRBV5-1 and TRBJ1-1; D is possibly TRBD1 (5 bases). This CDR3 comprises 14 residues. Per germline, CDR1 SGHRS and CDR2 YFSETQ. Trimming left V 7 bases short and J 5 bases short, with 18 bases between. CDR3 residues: CASRYSGESTEAFF. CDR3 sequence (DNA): TGCGCCAGCCGGTACTCGGGGGAGAGTACTGAAGCTTTCTTT.

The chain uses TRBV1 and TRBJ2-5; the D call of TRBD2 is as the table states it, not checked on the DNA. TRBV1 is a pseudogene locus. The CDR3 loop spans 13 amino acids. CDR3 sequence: CTSSPLVGETQYF. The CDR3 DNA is TGCACCAGCAGCCCGCTAGTCGGAGAGACCCAGTACTTC.

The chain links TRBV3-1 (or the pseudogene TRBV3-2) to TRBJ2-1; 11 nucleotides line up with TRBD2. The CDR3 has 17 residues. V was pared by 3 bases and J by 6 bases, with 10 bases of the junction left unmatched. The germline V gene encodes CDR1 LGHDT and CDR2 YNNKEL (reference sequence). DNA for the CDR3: TGTGCCAGCAGCCAGGGGCCGGGACTAGCGGAAGGCAATGAGCAGTTCTTC. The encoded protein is CASSQGPGLAEGNEQFF.

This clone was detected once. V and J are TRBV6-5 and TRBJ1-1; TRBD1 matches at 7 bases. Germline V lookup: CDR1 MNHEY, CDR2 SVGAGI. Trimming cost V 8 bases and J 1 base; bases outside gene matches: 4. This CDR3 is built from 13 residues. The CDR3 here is CASEGQQNTEAFF. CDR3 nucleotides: TGTGCCAGCGAGGGACAGCAGAACACTGAAGCTTTCTTT.

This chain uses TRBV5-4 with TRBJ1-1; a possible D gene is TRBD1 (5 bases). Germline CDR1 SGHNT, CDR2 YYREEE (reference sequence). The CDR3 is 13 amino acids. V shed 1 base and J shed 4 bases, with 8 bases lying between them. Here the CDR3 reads CASSLIGGTEAFF. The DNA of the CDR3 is TGTGCCAGCAGCTTGATCGGGGGCACTGAAGCTTTCTTT.

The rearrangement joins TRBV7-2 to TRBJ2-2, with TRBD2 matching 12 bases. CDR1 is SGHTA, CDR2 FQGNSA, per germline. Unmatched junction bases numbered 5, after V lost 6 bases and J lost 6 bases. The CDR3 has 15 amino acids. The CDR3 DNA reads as TGTGCCAGCAGTCTGGCTAGCGGGAGGGCCGGGGAGCTGTTTTTT. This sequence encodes CASSLASGRAGELFF.

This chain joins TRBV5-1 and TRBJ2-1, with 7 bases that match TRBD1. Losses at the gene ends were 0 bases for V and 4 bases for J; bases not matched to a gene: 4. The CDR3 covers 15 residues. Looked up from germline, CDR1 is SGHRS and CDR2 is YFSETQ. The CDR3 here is CASSLVGTEYNEQFF. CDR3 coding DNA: TGCGCCAGCAGCTTGGTAGGGACAGAGTACAATGAGCAGTTCTTC. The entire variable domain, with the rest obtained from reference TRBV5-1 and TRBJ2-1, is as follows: KAGVTQTPRYLIKTRGQQVTLSCSPISGHRSVSWYQQTPGQGLQFLFEYFSETQRNKGNFPGRFSGRQFSNSRSEMNVSTLELGDSALYLCASSLVGTEYNEQFFGPGTRLTVL.